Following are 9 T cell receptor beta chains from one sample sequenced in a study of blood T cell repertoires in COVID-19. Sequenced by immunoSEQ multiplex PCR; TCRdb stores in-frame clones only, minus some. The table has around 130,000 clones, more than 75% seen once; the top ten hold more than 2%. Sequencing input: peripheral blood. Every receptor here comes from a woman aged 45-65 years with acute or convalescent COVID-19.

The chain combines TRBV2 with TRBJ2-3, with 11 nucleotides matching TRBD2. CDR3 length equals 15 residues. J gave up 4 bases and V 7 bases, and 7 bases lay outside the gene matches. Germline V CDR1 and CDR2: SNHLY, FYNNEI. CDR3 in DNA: TGTGCCAGCAACGAGGGACTAGCGGCGGCAGATACGCAGTATTTT. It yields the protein CASNEGLAAADTQYF. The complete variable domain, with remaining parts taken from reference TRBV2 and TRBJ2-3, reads EPEVTQTPSHQVTQMGQEVILRCVPISNHLYFYWYRQILGQKVEFLVSFYNNEISEKSEIFDDQFSVERPDGSNFTLKIRSTKLEDSAMYFCASNEGLAAADTQYFGPGTRLTVL.

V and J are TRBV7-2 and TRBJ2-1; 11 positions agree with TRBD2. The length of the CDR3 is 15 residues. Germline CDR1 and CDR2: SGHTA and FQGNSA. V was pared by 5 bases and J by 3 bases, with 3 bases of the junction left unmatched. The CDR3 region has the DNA TGTGCCAGCAGCGGTACTAGCGGGAGCTACAATGAGCAGTTCTTC. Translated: CASSGTSGSYNEQFF. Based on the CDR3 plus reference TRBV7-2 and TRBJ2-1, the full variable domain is GAGVSQSPSNKVTEKGKDVELRCDPISGHTALYWYRQSLGQGLEFLIYFQGNSAPDKSGLPSDRFSAERTGGSVSTLTIQRTQQEDSAVYLCASSGTSGSYNEQFFGPGTRLTVL.

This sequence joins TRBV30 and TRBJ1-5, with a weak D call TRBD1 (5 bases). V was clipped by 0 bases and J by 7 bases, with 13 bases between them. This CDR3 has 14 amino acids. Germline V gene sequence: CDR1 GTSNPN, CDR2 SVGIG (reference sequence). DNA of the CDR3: TGTGCCTGGAGTGTAGCCGGGGGGGGGCAGCCCCAGCATTTT. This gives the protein CAWSVAGGGQPQHF.

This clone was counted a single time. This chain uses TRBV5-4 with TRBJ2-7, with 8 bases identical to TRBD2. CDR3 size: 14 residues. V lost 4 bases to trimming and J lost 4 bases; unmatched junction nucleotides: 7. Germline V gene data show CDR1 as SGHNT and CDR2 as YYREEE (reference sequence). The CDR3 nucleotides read TGTGCCAGCAGCCCGGGAGGGATGTCATACGAGCAGTACTTC. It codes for CASSPGGMSYEQYF.

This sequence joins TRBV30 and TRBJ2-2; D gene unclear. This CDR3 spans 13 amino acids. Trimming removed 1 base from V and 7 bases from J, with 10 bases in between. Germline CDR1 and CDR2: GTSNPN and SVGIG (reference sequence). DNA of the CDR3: TGTGCCTGGAGTGGAGCTCCAGGCGGGGAGCTGTTTTTT. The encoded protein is CAWSGAPGGELFF.

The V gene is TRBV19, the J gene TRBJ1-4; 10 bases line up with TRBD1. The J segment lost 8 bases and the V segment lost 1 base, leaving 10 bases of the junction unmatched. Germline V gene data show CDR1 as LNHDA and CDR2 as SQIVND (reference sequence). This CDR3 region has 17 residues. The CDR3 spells CASSIVPPRTGGEKLFF. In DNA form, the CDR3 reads TGTGCCAGTAGTATAGTCCCCCCCCGGACAGGGGGAGAAAAACTGTTTTTT.

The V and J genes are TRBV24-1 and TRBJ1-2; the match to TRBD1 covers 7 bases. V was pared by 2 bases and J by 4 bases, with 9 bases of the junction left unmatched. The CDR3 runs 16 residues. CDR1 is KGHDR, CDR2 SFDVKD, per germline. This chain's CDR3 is CATSDSAGGLAYGYTF. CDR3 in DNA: TGTGCCACCAGTGATTCGGCAGGGGGACTGGCCTATGGCTACACCTTC.

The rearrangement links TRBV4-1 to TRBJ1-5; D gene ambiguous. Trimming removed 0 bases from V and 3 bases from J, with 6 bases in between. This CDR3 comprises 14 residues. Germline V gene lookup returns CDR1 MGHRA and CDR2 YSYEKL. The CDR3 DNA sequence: TGCGCCAGCAGCCAAGAGGAGTACAATCAGCCCCAGCATTTT. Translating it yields CASSQEEYNQPQHF.

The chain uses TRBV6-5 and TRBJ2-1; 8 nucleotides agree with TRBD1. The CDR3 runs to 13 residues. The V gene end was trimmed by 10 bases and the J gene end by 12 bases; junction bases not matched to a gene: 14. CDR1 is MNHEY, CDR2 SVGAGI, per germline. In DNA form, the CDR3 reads TGTGCCACGAAGGACAGGGCCGCCCTCGGGCAGTTCTTC. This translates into CATKDRAALGQFF.